These 9 T cell receptor beta chains were sequenced from one sample in a study of vaccination effects on CD4 cells after COVID-19. With the ViraFEST assay, the study expanded antigen-specific CD4+ T cells using viral peptide pools, then sequenced them. Upon completion of 10 to 11 days in culture, CD4+ T cells were isolated. Assay used: immunoSEQ multiplex PCR; TCRdb lists only in-frame clones, some missing. The data show approximately 13,000 clones, over 65% seen once. Their target antigens are unknown. The starting material was CD4+ T cells from PBMCs cultured with HCoV-229E spike peptides, obtained before COVID-19 vaccination. These receptors were collected from a human donor who received a COVID-19 vaccine.

This clone was picked up a small number of times. The chain recombines TRBV12-3 or TRBV12-4 with TRBJ1-5; the D is unclear. V was pared by 5 bases and J by 6 bases, with 8 bases between. The CDR3 is 12 amino acids. In nucleotides, the CDR3 is TGTGCCAGCAGTCCCGGGAGTCAGCCCCAGCATTTT. As protein: CASSPGSQPQHF.

The chain has TRBV4-1 and TRBJ2-7; D is undetermined. The CDR3 length is 14 residues. The V gene lost 1 base and the J gene lost 4 bases, with 11 bases spanning the gap. CDR1 and CDR2 from the germline V gene are MGHRA and YSYEKL. CDR3 in DNA: TGCGCCAGCAGCCAAGGCCCAGCCGAGTACGAGCAGTACTTC. This translates into CASSQGPAEYEQYF.

The chain couples TRBV30 to TRBJ1-3, with 8 nucleotides matching TRBD1. CDR1 GTSNPN and CDR2 SVGIG come from the germline V gene (reference sequence). The CDR3 spans 16 residues. J gave up 3 bases and V 1 base, and 8 bases lay outside the gene matches. The CDR3 sequence is CAWSAPATGVGNTIYF. The CDR3 nucleotides are TGTGCCTGGAGTGCCCCCGCGACAGGGGTTGGAAACACCATATATTTT.

This clone was detected only once. The chain couples TRBV19 to TRBJ2-1; 8 bases agree with TRBD2. Looked up from germline, CDR1 is LNHDA and CDR2 is SQIVND (reference sequence). This CDR3 contains 15 residues. J lost 0 bases, V lost 4 bases, and 2 bases had no gene match. CDR3 nucleotides: TGTGCCAGTAGTACCAGCGGGAGCTCCTACAATGAGCAGTTCTTC. Amino acid sequence: CASSTSGSSYNEQFF.

This sequence joins TRBV15 and TRBJ1-3, with D perhaps matching TRBD1 (6 bases). The CDR3 runs to 16 residues. Germline V gene sequence: CDR1 LNHNV, CDR2 YYDKDF (reference sequence). Trimming took off 2 bases at V and 4 bases at J, with 15 bases between the two ends. The chain's CDR3 is CATSRPTGFVGNTIYF. The DNA of the CDR3 is TGTGCCACCAGCAGACCAACAGGGTTCGTCGGAAACACCATATATTTT.

The chain employs TRBV5-1 and TRBJ2-6; D is ambiguous. V lost 4 bases and J lost 0, with 5 bases in between. The CDR3 runs to 14 residues. Germline values: CDR1 SGHRS, CDR2 YFSETQ. As DNA, the CDR3 is TGCGCCAGCAGCGGGGACTCTGGGGCCAACGTCCTGACTTTC. It translates to CASSGDSGANVLTF.

The chain has TRBV30 and TRBJ1-4; D is possibly TRBD1 (5 bases). Looked up from germline, CDR1 is GTSNPN and CDR2 is SVGIG (reference sequence). V was pared by 1 base and J by 0 bases, with 12 bases between. The CDR3 extends over 16 amino acids. The CDR3 protein is CAWSAVGAATNEKLFF. The CDR3 DNA sequence: TGTGCCTGGAGTGCCGTAGGGGCCGCAACTAATGAAAAACTGTTTTTT.

This chain connects TRBV10-3 to TRBJ1-2, with D hard to call. The CDR3 is 13 residues long. V lost 1 base to trimming and J lost 2 bases, with 5 bases between them. Per germline, CDR1 ENHRY and CDR2 SYGVKD. Here the CDR3 reads CAISELGNYGYTF. The CDR3 DNA reads as TGTGCCATCAGTGAGTTAGGGAACTATGGCTACACCTTC.

This clone was detected once. This sequence joins TRBV28 and TRBJ2-1; 7 bases agree with TRBD1. Trimming removed 7 bases from V and 4 bases from J; junction bases left unmatched: 7. This CDR3 has 14 residues. Germline CDR1 MDHEN, CDR2 SYDVKM. CDR3 sequence (DNA): TGTGCCAGCATCCCGGGACAGCCTTACAATGAGCAGTTCTTC. Encoded protein: CASIPGQPYNEQFF.